These 16 T cell receptor beta chains were all obtained from the same sample, sequenced in a study of CD8 T cells in ankylosing spondylitis. TCRdb re-called the 5' RACE reads with MiXCR, one entry per CDR3 protein. This sample has about 350,000 distinct CDR3 sequences, with 20% found just once. The sequenced sample consisted of blood, either unsorted or a sorted T cell fraction (not recorded which). These receptors all come from a male donor with ankylosing spondylitis or in good health (not recorded which).

This clonotype was seen only a few times. In DNA form, the CDR3 reads TGTGCCAGCAGTGGAAACCGGGACGGCGACTACGAGCAGTACTTC. This codes for CASSGNRDGDYEQYF. V usage is TRBV28 and J usage is TRBJ2-7; D could derive from TRBD1 or TRBD2 (5 bases each). Germline V lookup: CDR1 MDHEN, CDR2 SYDVKM. The V gene lost 5 bases and the J gene lost 3 bases, with 17 bases spanning the gap. The CDR3 has 15 residues.

The rearrangement joins TRBV5-6 to TRBJ2-1; 8 nucleotides line up with TRBD1. V gave up 0 bases and J gave up 8 bases; unmatched junction bases: 7. The germline gives CDR1 SGHDT, CDR2 YYEEEE. The CDR3 is 15 residues long. The CDR3 reads CASSLAGTGGYEQFF. In DNA form, the CDR3 reads TGTGCCAGCAGCTTGGCCGGGACAGGTGGGTATGAGCAGTTCTTC. Looking up the rest from reference TRBV5-6 and TRBJ2-1 gives the full variable domain: DAGVTQSPTHLIKTRGQQVTLRCSPKSGHDTVSWYQQALGQGPQFIFQYYEEEERQRGNFPDRFSGHQFPNYSSELNVNALLLGDSALYLCASSLAGTGGYEQFFGPGTRLTVL.

The CDR3 DNA is TGTGCCAGCAGTTTGGGGACTAGGGGAGAGCAGTTCTTC. Encoded protein: CASSLGTRGEQFF. V and J are TRBV28 and TRBJ2-1; 8 bases fit TRBD2. With 3 bases clipped from V and 10 bases from J, the junction kept 5 bases outside the gene matches. The CDR3 loop spans 13 amino acids. Germline V lookup: CDR1 MDHEN, CDR2 SYDVKM.

This clonotype has only a few counts. V is TRBV5-5 and J is TRBJ2-2, with 10 nucleotides matching TRBD1. With 3 bases clipped from V and 3 bases from J, the junction kept 5 bases outside the gene matches. Per germline, CDR1 SGHKS and CDR2 YYEKEE (reference sequence). The CDR3 extends over 16 amino acids. The chain's CDR3 is CASSSGTGDDTGELFF. Here the CDR3 DNA reads TGTGCCAGCAGCTCCGGGACAGGGGACGACACCGGGGAGCTGTTTTTT.

The genes are TRBV4-1 and TRBJ2-1; D is unclear. The CDR3 covers 13 residues. V was shortened by 2 bases and J by 6 bases, with 8 bases between the two germline ends. The germline CDR1 and CDR2 sequences are MGHRA and YSYEKL. CDR3 sequence (DNA): TGCGCCAGCAGCCAATTCTATACCAATGAGCAGTTCTTC. This encodes CASSQFYTNEQFF.

The CDR3 DNA follows: TGTGCCAGCAGCTTGCCGAATAGAGACAATGAGCAGTTCTTC. It specifies CASSLPNRDNEQFF. The rearrangement links TRBV7-8 to TRBJ2-1; D gene uncertain. Germline values: CDR1 SGHVS, CDR2 FQNEAQ. The CDR3 loop spans 14 amino acids. The V end was cut by 3 bases, the J end by 5 bases, with 11 bases between.

The genes are TRBV24-1 and TRBJ2-1, with D hard to call. In germline, CDR1 is KGHDR, CDR2 SFDVKD. CDR3 length: 16 amino acids. Trimming cost V 4 bases and J 7 bases, with 19 bases left between them. The CDR3 reads CATSEPMSSPRNEQFF. The CDR3, as DNA: TGTGCCACCAGTGAGCCCATGTCCTCCCCTAGAAATGAGCAGTTCTTC.

This chain links TRBV4-2 with TRBJ2-1; no reliable D call. The germline CDR1 and CDR2 sequences are LGHNA and YNFKEQ. CDR3 size: 15 residues. The V end was cut by 0 bases, the J end by 7 bases, with 13 bases between. CDR3 region: CASSQDEENLNEQFF. Written as DNA, the CDR3 is TGTGCCAGCAGCCAAGATGAAGAAAACCTAAATGAGCAGTTCTTC.

This clonotype has a handful of counts. The V call is TRBV29-1, the J call TRBJ2-7, with D hard to call. V lost 4 bases and J 0 bases, leaving 10 bases between the germline ends. Germline CDR1 SQVTM, CDR2 ANQGSEA. The CDR3 contains 13 residues. CDR3 in DNA: TGCAGCGTTGGTGAGGTGAGCTCCTACGAGCAGTACTTC. Translating it yields CSVGEVSSYEQYF.

The table lists this clonotype with a few counts. V and J are TRBV3-1 and TRBJ1-6; D uncertain. V gave up 0 bases and J gave up 6 bases, with 12 bases separating them. Germline loops: CDR1 LGHDT, CDR2 YNNKEL (reference sequence). The CDR3 has 16 amino acids. CDR3 DNA: TGTGCCAGCAGCCAAGAACCGTTTGGTAGTAATTCACCCCTCCACTTT. Amino acids: CASSQEPFGSNSPLHF. Full variable domain (outside the CDR3, taken from reference TRBV3-1 and TRBJ1-6): DTAVSQTPKYLVTQMGNDKSIKCEQNLGHDTMYWYKQDSKKFLKIMFSYNNKELIINETVPNRFSPKSPDKAHLNLHINSLELGDSAVYFCASSQEPFGSNSPLHFGNGTRLTVT.

This chain joins TRBV7-6 and TRBJ2-1; a weak D match, TRBD2 (6 bases). The CDR3 covers 17 residues. Germline V gives CDR1 SGHVS, CDR2 FNYEAQ. The ends were cut back, 4 bases at V and 0 bases at J, with 16 bases in the middle. This CDR3 reads CASSYSVGGSSYNEQFF. CDR3 DNA: TGTGCCAGCAGCTACAGCGTAGGAGGGAGCTCCTACAATGAGCAGTTCTTC.

The J gene is TRBJ2-1, the V gene TRBV6-2 or TRBV6-3; 7 bases align to TRBD2. The CDR3 contains 13 residues. Trimming removed 7 bases from V and 3 bases from J; junction bases left unmatched: 3. Germline V gene sequence: CDR1 MNHEY, CDR2 SVGEGT. The chain's CDR3 is CASTWGGYNEQFF. The CDR3 region has the DNA TGTGCCAGCACCTGGGGGGGCTACAATGAGCAGTTCTTC.

The J gene is TRBJ2-5, the V gene TRBV25-1; D may correspond to TRBD1 or TRBD2 (5 bases each). CDR1 is MGHDK, CDR2 SYGVNS, per germline. V was clipped by 1 base and J by 2 bases, with 20 bases between them. This CDR3 contains 18 residues. CDR3 protein: CASSEFMRRGVDQETQYF. The CDR3 DNA sequence: TGTGCCAGCAGTGAATTTATGCGGAGAGGGGTGGATCAAGAGACCCAGTACTTC.

This clonotype was seen a handful of times. The J gene is TRBJ2-2, the V gene TRBV12-3 or TRBV12-4; D not resolved. V lost 6 bases and J lost 6, with 11 bases in between. The CDR3 has 13 amino acids. CDR3 residues: CASSMTDPGELFF. The CDR3 bases are TGTGCCAGCAGCATGACTGACCCCGGGGAGCTGTTTTTT.

The chain links TRBV7-6 to TRBJ2-5; 12 bases fit TRBD2. Losses at the gene ends were 3 bases for V and 4 bases for J; bases not matched to a gene: 3. There are 15 residues in the CDR3. Germline assignment: CDR1 SGHVS and CDR2 FNYEAQ. The CDR3 DNA follows: TGTGCCAGCAGCTTTGAACTAGCGGGGGGAGAGACCCAGTACTTC. Its translation: CASSFELAGGETQYF.

V usage is TRBV7-6 and J usage is TRBJ2-3, with D perhaps matching TRBD2 (6 bases). V lost 3 bases to trimming and J lost 4 bases, with 11 bases between them. Germline CDR1 reads SGHVS; CDR2 reads FNYEAQ. CDR3 length equals 14 residues. CDR3 sequence: CASSFSGAADTQYF. CDR3 in DNA: TGTGCCAGCAGCTTTAGCGGAGCGGCAGATACGCAGTATTTT. The whole variable domain, filled in from reference TRBV7-6 and TRBJ2-3, reads GAGVSQSPRYKVTKRGQDVALRCDPISGHVSLYWYRQALGQGPEFLTYFNYEAQQDKSGLPNDRFSAERPEGSISTLTIQRTEQRDSAMYRCASSFSGAADTQYFGPGTRLTVL.